The clone carrying this T cell receptor (beta chain) was observed a few times. TCRdb itself ran the PCR reads through MiXCR, one entry per CDR3 protein. The data contain a few hundred thousand distinct CDR3 sequences, roughly a quarter of them seen just once; the ten biggest clones take up approximately 0.74%. The data were obtained in a study of molecular identifiers for immune sequencing clone quantification. V lost 7 bases to trimming and J lost 7 bases; unmatched junction nucleotides: 10. The CDR3 contains 13 residues. CDR1 SQVTM and CDR2 ANQGSEA come from the germline V gene. What was sequenced was naive CD8+ T cells from blood, with Jurkat cell RNA spiked in. The subset is: FACS-sorted CD8+CD4-CCR7+CD45RA+ naive T cells. This sequence joins TRBV29-1 and TRBJ2-3; 8 nucleotides align to TRBD1. The source of this sequence is a human donor in good health. Some libraries in this study had Jurkat cell RNA spiked in. The CDR3 bases are TGCAGCGGCTTACAGGGGGTCTTGAATACGCAGTATTTT. Protein sequence: CSGLQGVLNTQYF.